These 20 T cell receptor beta chains were sequenced from one sample in a study of cytomegalovirus exposure and HLA in healthy donors. PCR amplification relied on 60 Vbeta primers (plus 13 Jbeta primers). Only in-frame clones appear in the TCRdb table, and some are missing; sequencing was by immunoSEQ multiplex PCR. The repertoire holds about 180,000 clones, with approximately 88% as singletons. Sequenced input: PBMCs. Receptors originate from a boy aged 2 to 10 in good health and CMV-seronegative.

The rearrangement joins TRBV5-6 to TRBJ1-1, with D unclear. The CDR3 length is 13 residues. V was shortened by 3 bases and J by 0 bases, with 6 bases between the two germline ends. Germline loops: CDR1 SGHDT, CDR2 YYEEEE. As DNA, the CDR3 is TGTGCCAGCAGCTGGGCATTGAACACTGAAGCTTTCTTT. Translation gives CASSWALNTEAFF.

This clone has just one count. The J gene is TRBJ2-2, the V gene TRBV5-1; TRBD2 matches 10 bases. With 0 bases clipped from V and 3 bases from J, the junction kept 5 bases outside the gene matches. The CDR3 is made up of 17 amino acids. Germline CDR1 reads SGHRS; CDR2 reads YFSETQ. CDR3 amino acids: CASSLVAGGTYTGELFF. In DNA form, the CDR3 reads TGCGCCAGCAGCTTGGTAGCGGGGGGTACATACACCGGGGAGCTGTTTTTT.

This rearrangement joins TRBV5-6 to TRBJ1-2, with a possible D match to TRBD1 (5 bases). CDR3 length: 14 residues. Germline CDR1 SGHDT, CDR2 YYEEEE. Deletions cut 1 base from V and 0 bases from J, with 7 bases between. The CDR3 loop is CASSLIGANYGYTF. CDR3 DNA: TGTGCCAGCAGCTTGATAGGGGCTAACTATGGCTACACCTTC.

The rearrangement joins TRBV5-8 to TRBJ2-1, with D maybe TRBD2 (5 bases). Trimming removed 2 bases at V and 7 bases at J, with 16 bases between. CDR3 length: 15 amino acids. Germline-derived CDR1 and CDR2 are SGHTS and YDEGEE. The CDR3 spells CASSFWRLMSNEQFF. Here the CDR3 DNA reads TGTGCCAGCAGCTTTTGGAGGTTAATGAGTAATGAGCAGTTCTTC.

CDR3 DNA sequence: TGTGCCAGCAGCCCCCTACAGGGCCGTGGGGAAAAACTGTTTTTT. Amino acids: CASSPLQGRGEKLFF. V gene TRBV9 combines with J gene TRBJ1-4; tentatively, D is TRBD1 (6 bases). V dropped 4 bases and J dropped 8 bases, with 18 bases sitting between them. The CDR3 totals 15 residues. CDR1 and CDR2 (germline): SGDLS, YYNGEE.

The CDR3 sequence: CASSQAFPSRTGELFF. CDR3 sequence (DNA): TGCGCCAGCAGCCAAGCCTTCCCTAGCAGGACCGGGGAGCTGTTTTTT. The chain couples TRBV4-1 to TRBJ2-2; D is perhaps TRBD2 (5 bases). Germline V gene sequence: CDR1 MGHRA, CDR2 YSYEKL. The ends were cut back, 1 base at V and 5 bases at J, with 14 bases in the middle. CDR3 length: 16 residues.

The chain joins TRBV19 to TRBJ1-1, with a possible D match to TRBD1 (6 bases). The CDR3 covers 15 residues. V was pared by 7 bases and J by 1 base, with 16 bases between. Germline loops: CDR1 LNHDA, CDR2 SQIVND (reference sequence). The CDR3 reads CASKKGVRGNTEAFF. CDR3 sequence (DNA): TGTGCCAGTAAGAAGGGGGTACGGGGGAACACTGAAGCTTTCTTT.

This chain connects TRBV6-1 to TRBJ2-7; 8 nucleotides agree with TRBD2. Germline values: CDR1 MNHNS, CDR2 SASEGT. Losses at the gene ends were 7 bases for V and 4 bases for J; bases not matched to a gene: 9. The CDR3 spans 14 residues. The DNA of the CDR3 is TGTGCCAGCACAATAGCGGGATTGTCTTACGAGCAGTACTTC. This gives the protein CASTIAGLSYEQYF.

The CDR3 protein is CASSLETSGRADEQFF. In DNA form, the CDR3 reads TGTGCCAGCAGCTTGGAGACTAGCGGGAGGGCCGATGAGCAGTTCTTC. The chain uses TRBV7-3 and TRBJ2-1; 14 nucleotides match TRBD2. The CDR3 spans 16 residues. The germline V gene has CDR1 SGHTA and CDR2 FQGTGA. Losses at the gene ends were 3 bases for V and 8 bases for J; bases not matched to a gene: 6.

The chain recombines TRBV2 with TRBJ1-5; D possibly corresponds to TRBD1 (6 bases). Germline-derived CDR1 and CDR2 are SNHLY and FYNNEI. Trimming cost V 5 bases and J 5 bases, with 13 bases left between them. This CDR3 is built from 14 residues. CDR3 DNA sequence: TGTGCCAGCAGTCCACAGGGATCGTATCAGCCCCAGCATTTT. It yields the protein CASSPQGSYQPQHF.

This sequence joins TRBV5-1 and TRBJ2-5; 11 bases agree with TRBD2. This CDR3 is built from 19 residues. The germline gives CDR1 SGHRS, CDR2 YFSETQ. The J segment lost 2 bases and the V segment lost 4 bases, leaving 16 bases of the junction unmatched. CDR3 bases: TGCGCCAGCAGCCGAAGTCACACTAGCGGGAGAGGGAAACAAGAGACCCAGTACTTC. Translating gives CASSRSHTSGRGKQETQYF. The whole variable domain, filled in from reference TRBV5-1 and TRBJ2-5, reads KAGVTQTPRYLIKTRGQQVTLSCSPISGHRSVSWYQQTPGQGLQFLFEYFSETQRNKGNFPGRFSGRQFSNSRSEMNVSTLELGDSALYLCASSRSHTSGRGKQETQYFGPGTRLLVL.

A single count supports this clone. The rearrangement joins TRBV2 to TRBJ2-5, with 12 bases lining up with TRBD1. Germline trimming cut 3 bases from V and 5 bases from J; bases unmatched to any gene: 10. Per germline, CDR1 SNHLY and CDR2 FYNNEI. The CDR3 is 17 residues long. CDR3 bases: TGTGCCAGCAGTGATTTAAGGGGACAGGGGGCTGGTGAGACCCAGTACTTC. This translates into CASSDLRGQGAGETQYF.

A single count supports this clone. The rearrangement joins TRBV2 to TRBJ2-3, with 10 bases that match TRBD2. The CDR3 loop spans 15 amino acids. Germline values: CDR1 SNHLY, CDR2 FYNNEI. V was pared by 7 bases and J by 9 bases, with 13 bases of the junction left unmatched. CDR3 sequence: CASTLESGRAETQYF. CDR3 coding DNA: TGTGCCAGCACCCTGGAGAGCGGGAGGGCCGAGACGCAGTATTTT.

V usage is TRBV5-4 and J usage is TRBJ1-1; D might be TRBD1 (5 bases). This CDR3 spans 15 amino acids. Germline V gene data show CDR1 as SGHNT and CDR2 as YYREEE (reference sequence). The V end lost 3 bases, the J end lost 4 bases, and 16 bases lay between the germline ends. The CDR3 loop reads CASSSLSGDFTEAFF. The CDR3 region has the DNA TGTGCCAGCAGCTCACTTTCGGGGGATTTCACTGAAGCTTTCTTT.

J is TRBJ2-5 and V is TRBV30, with 12 bases fitting TRBD2. V gave up 4 bases and J gave up 6 bases; unmatched junction bases: 6. Germline lookup yields CDR1 GTSNPN and CDR2 SVGIG (reference sequence). CDR3 length equals 14 residues. CDR3 loop: CAWNPSGGEKTQYF. The DNA of the CDR3 is TGTGCCTGGAATCCTAGCGGGGGGGAAAAGACCCAGTACTTC.

The V and J genes are TRBV10-3 and TRBJ2-5; weak D call: TRBD1 (6 bases). V was trimmed by 7 bases and J by 3 bases, leaving 12 bases between them. The CDR3 runs 13 residues. Germline loops: CDR1 ENHRY, CDR2 SYGVKD. CDR3 sequence: CAIKSTGEETQYF. Written as DNA, the CDR3 is TGTGCCATCAAATCGACAGGTGAAGAGACCCAGTACTTC.

V and J are TRBV6-5 and TRBJ1-2; the D gene is possibly TRBD1 (5 bases). There are 13 residues in the CDR3. Germline CDR1 is MNHEY and CDR2 is SVGAGI. V was shortened by 6 bases and J by 7 bases, with 15 bases between the two germline ends. The chain's CDR3 is CASRLGGLSGYTF. The DNA of the CDR3 is TGTGCCAGCAGGCTGGGGGGGTTGAGTGGCTACACCTTC.

The CDR3 spells CASSQVAGTGVEQYF. The DNA for the CDR3 is TGCGCCAGCAGCCAAGTAGCGGGGACGGGGGTCGAGCAGTACTTC. The chain recombines TRBV4-3 with TRBJ2-5; TRBD2 agrees at 8 bases. The J call may be wrong; the DNA end is better matched by TRBJ2-7. The CDR3 has 15 amino acids. CDR1 is LGHNA, CDR2 YSLEER, per germline.

About this clone: Other nucleotide sequences in the sample specify the same CDR3. CDR3 in amino acids: CASSEAVGTVETQYF. CDR3 DNA sequence: TGTGCCAGCAGTGAAGCTGTTGGGACTGTAGAGACCCAGTACTTC. V usage is TRBV2 and J usage is TRBJ2-5; possible D gene TRBD2, 6 bases. Trimming removed 0 bases from V and 4 bases from J, with 12 bases in between. There are 15 residues in the CDR3. Germline V gene lookup returns CDR1 SNHLY and CDR2 FYNNEI.

The rearrangement links TRBV30 to TRBJ1-1; D is ambiguous. CDR1 is GTSNPN, CDR2 SVGIG, per germline (reference sequence). This CDR3 has 15 residues. Trimming pared 0 bases from V and 4 bases from J, leaving 15 bases between. The CDR3: CAWSVHPEVGTEAFF. CDR3 bases: TGTGCCTGGAGTGTACACCCCGAGGTGGGCACTGAAGCTTTCTTT.